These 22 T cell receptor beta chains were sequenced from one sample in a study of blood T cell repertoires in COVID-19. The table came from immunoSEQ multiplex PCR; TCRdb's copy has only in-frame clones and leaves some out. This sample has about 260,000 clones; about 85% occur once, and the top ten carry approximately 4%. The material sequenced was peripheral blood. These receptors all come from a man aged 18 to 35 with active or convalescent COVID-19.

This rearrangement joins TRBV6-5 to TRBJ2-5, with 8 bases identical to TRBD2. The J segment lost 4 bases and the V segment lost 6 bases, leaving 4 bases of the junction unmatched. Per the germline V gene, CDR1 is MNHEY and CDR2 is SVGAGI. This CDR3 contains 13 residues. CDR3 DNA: TGTGCCAGCAGATTAGCGGGACCAGAGACCCAGTACTTC. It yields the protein CASRLAGPETQYF.

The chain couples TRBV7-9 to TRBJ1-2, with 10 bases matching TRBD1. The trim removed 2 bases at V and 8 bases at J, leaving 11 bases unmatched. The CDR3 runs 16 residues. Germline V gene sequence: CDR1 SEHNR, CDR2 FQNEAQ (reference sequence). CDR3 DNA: TGTGCCAGCAGCTTATCCGTAGACAGGGGGCATGGGGGCTACACCTTC. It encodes CASSLSVDRGHGGYTF.

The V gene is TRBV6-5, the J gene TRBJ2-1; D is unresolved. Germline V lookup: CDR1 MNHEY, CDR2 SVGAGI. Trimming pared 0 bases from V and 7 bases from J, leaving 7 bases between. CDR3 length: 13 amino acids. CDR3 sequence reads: CASSYSQLNEQFF. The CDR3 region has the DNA TGTGCCAGCAGTTACTCACAGCTAAATGAGCAGTTCTTC.

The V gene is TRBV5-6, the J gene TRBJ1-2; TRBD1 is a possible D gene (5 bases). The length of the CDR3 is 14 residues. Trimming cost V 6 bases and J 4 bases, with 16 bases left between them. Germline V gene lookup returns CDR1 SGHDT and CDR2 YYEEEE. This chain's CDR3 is CASMGPNSFYGYTF. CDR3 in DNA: TGTGCCAGCATGGGGCCAAACTCCTTCTATGGCTACACCTTC.

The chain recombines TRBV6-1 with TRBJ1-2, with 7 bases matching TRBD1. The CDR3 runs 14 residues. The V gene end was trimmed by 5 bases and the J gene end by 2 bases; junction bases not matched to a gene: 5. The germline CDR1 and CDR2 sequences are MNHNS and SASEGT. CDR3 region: CASSSPGQNYGYTF. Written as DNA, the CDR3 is TGTGCCAGCAGTTCACCGGGACAGAACTATGGCTACACCTTC.

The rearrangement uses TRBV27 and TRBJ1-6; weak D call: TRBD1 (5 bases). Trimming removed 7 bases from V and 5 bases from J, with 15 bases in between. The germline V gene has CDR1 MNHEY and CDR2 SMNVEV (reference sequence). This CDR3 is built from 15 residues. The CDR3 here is CASIPNRQNNSPLHF. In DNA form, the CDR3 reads TGTGCCAGCATTCCGAATAGACAGAATAATTCACCCCTCCACTTT.

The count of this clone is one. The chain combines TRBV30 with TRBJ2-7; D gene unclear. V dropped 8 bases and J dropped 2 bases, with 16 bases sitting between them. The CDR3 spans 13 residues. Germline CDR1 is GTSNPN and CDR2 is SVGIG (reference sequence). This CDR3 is CATALGQTYEQYF. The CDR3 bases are TGTGCCACAGCCTTAGGCCAAACCTACGAGCAGTACTTC. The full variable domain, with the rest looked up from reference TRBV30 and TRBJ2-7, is SQTIHQWPATLVQPVGSPLSLECTVEGTSNPNLYWYRQAAGRGLQLLFYSVGIGQISSEVPQNLSASRPQDRQFILSSKKLLLSDSGFYLCATALGQTYEQYFGPGTRLTVT.

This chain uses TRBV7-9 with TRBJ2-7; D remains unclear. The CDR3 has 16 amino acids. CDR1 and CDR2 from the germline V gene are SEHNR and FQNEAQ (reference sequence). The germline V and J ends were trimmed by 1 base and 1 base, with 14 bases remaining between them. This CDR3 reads CASSLGSSSGSYEQYF. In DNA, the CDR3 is TGTGCCAGCAGCTTAGGTAGCAGCAGTGGTTCCTACGAGCAGTACTTC.

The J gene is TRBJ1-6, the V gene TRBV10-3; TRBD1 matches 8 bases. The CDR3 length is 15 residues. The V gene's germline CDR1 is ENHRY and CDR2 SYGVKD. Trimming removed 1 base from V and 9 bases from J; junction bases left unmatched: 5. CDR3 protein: CAISELGQGGSPLHF. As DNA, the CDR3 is TGTGCCATCAGTGAGTTAGGACAGGGCGGTTCACCCCTCCACTTT.

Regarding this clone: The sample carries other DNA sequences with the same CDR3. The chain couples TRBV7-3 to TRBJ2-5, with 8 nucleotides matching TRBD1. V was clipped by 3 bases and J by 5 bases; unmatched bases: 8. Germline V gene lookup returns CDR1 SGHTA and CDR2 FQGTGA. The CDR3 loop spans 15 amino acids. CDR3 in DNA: TGTGCCAGCAGCTTGCGGCAGGGGGCCGGGGAGACCCAGTACTTC. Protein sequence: CASSLRQGAGETQYF.

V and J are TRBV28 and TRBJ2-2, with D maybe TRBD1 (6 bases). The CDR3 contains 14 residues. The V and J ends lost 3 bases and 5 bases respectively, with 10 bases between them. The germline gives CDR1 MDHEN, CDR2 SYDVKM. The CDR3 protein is CASSLPQGTGELFF. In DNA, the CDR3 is TGTGCCAGCAGTTTGCCCCAGGGGACCGGGGAGCTGTTTTTT.

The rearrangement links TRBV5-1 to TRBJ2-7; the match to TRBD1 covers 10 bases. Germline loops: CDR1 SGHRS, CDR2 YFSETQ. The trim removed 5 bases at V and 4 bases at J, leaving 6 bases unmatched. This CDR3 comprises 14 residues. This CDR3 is CASRRGTGEYEQYF. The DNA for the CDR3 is TGCGCCAGCAGGAGGGGGACAGGGGAATACGAGCAGTACTTC.

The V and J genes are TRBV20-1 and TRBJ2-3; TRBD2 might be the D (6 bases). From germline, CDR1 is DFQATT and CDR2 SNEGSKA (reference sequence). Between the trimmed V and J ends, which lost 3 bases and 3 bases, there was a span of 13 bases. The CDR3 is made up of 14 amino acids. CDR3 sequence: CSASRGGATDTQYF. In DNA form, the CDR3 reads TGCAGTGCTAGTCGCGGAGGGGCTACAGATACGCAGTATTTT.

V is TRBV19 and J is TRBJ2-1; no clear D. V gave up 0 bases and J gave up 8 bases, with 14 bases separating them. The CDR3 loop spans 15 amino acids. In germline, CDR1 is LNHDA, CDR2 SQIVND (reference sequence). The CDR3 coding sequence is TGTGCCAGTAGTATAGACCCCGCTAATAGCCATGAGCAGTTCTTC. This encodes CASSIDPANSHEQFF.

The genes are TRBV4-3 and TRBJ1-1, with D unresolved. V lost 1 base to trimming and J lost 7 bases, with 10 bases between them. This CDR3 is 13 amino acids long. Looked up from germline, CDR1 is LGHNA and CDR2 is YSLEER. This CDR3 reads CASSQVERSEAFF. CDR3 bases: TGCGCCAGCAGCCAAGTTGAGAGGAGTGAAGCTTTCTTT.

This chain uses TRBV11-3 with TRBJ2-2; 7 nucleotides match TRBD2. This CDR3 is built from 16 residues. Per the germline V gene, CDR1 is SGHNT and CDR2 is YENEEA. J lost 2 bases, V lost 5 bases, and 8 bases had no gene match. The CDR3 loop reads CASSPRQRGNTGELFF. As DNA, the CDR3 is TGTGCCAGCAGCCCGCGACAGCGGGGTAACACCGGGGAGCTGTTTTTT.

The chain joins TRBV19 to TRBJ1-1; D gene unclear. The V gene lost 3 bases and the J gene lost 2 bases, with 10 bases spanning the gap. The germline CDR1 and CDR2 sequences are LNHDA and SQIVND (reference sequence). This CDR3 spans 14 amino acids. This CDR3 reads CASSISGSNTEAFF. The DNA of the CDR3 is TGTGCCAGTAGTATTTCCGGGTCAAACACTGAAGCTTTCTTT. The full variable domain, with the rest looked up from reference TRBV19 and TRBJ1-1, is DGGITQSPKYLFRKEGQNVTLSCEQNLNHDAMYWYRQDPGQGLRLIYYSQIVNDFQKGDIAEGYSVSREKKESFPLTVTSAQKNPTAFYLCASSISGSNTEAFFGQGTRLTVV.

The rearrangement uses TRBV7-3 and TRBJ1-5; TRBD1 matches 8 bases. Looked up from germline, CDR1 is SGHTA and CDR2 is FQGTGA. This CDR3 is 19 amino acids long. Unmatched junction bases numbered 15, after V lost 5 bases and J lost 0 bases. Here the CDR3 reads CASSPPDRGDTYSNQPQHF. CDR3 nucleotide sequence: TGTGCCAGCAGCCCGCCTGACAGGGGCGACACTTATAGCAATCAGCCCCAGCATTTT.

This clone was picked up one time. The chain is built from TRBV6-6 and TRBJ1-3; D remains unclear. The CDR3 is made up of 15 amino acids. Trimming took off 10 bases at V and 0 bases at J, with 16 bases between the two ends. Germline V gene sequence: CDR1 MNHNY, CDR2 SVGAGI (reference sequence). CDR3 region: CATQSQASSGNTIYF. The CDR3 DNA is TGTGCCACCCAATCCCAGGCCAGCTCTGGAAACACCATATATTTT.

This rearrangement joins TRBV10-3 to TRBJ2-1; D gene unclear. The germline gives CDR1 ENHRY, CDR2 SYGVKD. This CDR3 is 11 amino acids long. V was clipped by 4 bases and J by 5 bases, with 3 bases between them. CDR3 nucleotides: TGTGCCATCAGTGGAGACAATGAGCAGTTCTTC. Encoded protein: CAISGDNEQFF.

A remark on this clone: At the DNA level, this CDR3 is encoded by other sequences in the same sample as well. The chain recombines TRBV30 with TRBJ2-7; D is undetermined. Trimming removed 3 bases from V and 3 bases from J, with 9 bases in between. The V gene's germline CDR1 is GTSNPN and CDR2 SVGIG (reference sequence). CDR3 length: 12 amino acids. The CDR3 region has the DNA TGTGCCTGGAGCCCTACCGGCTACGAGCAGTACTTC. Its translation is CAWSPTGYEQYF.

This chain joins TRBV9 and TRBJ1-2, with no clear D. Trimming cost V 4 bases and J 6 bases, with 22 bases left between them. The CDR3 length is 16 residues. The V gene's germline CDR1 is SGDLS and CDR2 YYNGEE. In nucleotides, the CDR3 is TGTGCCAGCAGCCGGTCAGGCGACACTTCCCTTGATGGCTACACCTTC. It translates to CASSRSGDTSLDGYTF. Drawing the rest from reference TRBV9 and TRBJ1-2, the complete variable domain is DSGVTQTPKHLITATGQRVTLRCSPRSGDLSVYWYQQSLDQGLQFLIQYYNGEERAKGNILERFSAQQFPDLHSELNLSSLELGDSALYFCASSRSGDTSLDGYTFGSGTRLTVV.